The clone carrying this TCR beta chain has only a few counts. A second PCR, run for 7 to 11 cycles, used a sample-barcoded 5' primer plus a J-beta primer mix. Each CDR3 protein is one row after TCRdb ran MiXCR on the 5' RACE reads. The sample records about 830,000 distinct CDR3 sequences, 55% to 75% being singletons. These data come from a study of blood T cells in healthy people across ages. V was cut by 7 bases and J by 4 bases, with 11 bases left in between. CDR3 size: 14 residues. The receptor comes from a man between 25 and 39 years old in good health. The sample taken for sequencing was blood. This chain links TRBV12-3 or TRBV12-4 with TRBJ2-6; D possibly matches TRBD1 or TRBD2 (5 bases each). CDR3 residues: CASTRGLGANVLTF. DNA for the CDR3: TGTGCCAGCACCCGGGGCTTGGGGGCCAACGTCCTGACTTTC.